Each of the 28 T cell receptor beta chains below was sequenced from the same sample in a study of blood T cells in healthy people across ages. Primed by a sample-barcoded 5' primer and a J-beta primer mix, a second PCR proceeded for about 6 to 12 cycles. TCRdb re-called the 5' RACE reads with MiXCR, one entry per CDR3 protein. Of about 1.6 million distinct CDR3 sequences listed, about 35% were seen once; the top ten hold about 11%. Input material: blood. These receptors were collected from a woman in her 30s in good health.

This clonotype was found a few times. This rearrangement joins TRBV6-2 or TRBV6-3 to TRBJ1-5, with 7 bases identical to TRBD1. The V and J ends lost 6 bases and 3 bases, in that order; junction bases with no gene match: 5. Germline CDR1 reads MNHEY; CDR2 reads SVGEGT. The CDR3 extends over 14 amino acids. The CDR3 loop is CASRRQGVNQPQHF. In DNA, the CDR3 is TGTGCCAGCAGGAGGCAGGGGGTCAATCAGCCCCAGCATTTT.

Details on this clonotype: An end of the junction differs from the germline gene, which may be a read error. The J gene is TRBJ2-7, the V gene TRBV28, with 7 bases matching TRBD1. Looked up from germline, CDR1 is MDHEN and CDR2 is SYDVKM. The CDR3 is 15 amino acids. The CDR3 spells CASSTPGTALYEQHF. CDR3 coding DNA: TGTGCCAGCAGTACCCCCGGGACAGCCCTCTACGAGCAGCACTTC.

As concerns this clonotype: This may come from a read error, since a much larger clone is one base off. The chain employs TRBV20-1 and TRBJ2-7; D might be TRBD1 (5 bases). The length of the CDR3 is 14 residues. V lost 0 bases, J lost 5 bases, and 14 bases lay in between. The V gene's germline CDR1 is DFQATT and CDR2 SNEGSKA (reference sequence). The CDR3 loop is CSARDPRPGNEQYF. CDR3 coding DNA: TGCAGTGCTAGAGATCCCCGACCAGGGAACGAGCAGTACTTC.

The V gene is TRBV20-1, the J gene TRBJ2-5; D gene unclear. The CDR3 length is 14 residues. Germline assignment: CDR1 DFQATT and CDR2 SNEGSKA (reference sequence). V lost 6 bases and J lost 2, with 16 bases in between. CDR3 sequence (DNA): TGCAGTGCATACTCTGGGGTGAATCAAGAGACCCAGTACTTC. It translates to CSAYSGVNQETQYF.

This clonotype appeared a few times. V gene TRBV5-8 combines with J gene TRBJ1-1; no clear D. V shed 3 bases and J shed 3 bases, with 6 bases lying between them. The CDR3 loop spans 12 amino acids. The germline V gene encodes CDR1 SGHTS and CDR2 YDEGEE. CDR3: CASSSMDTEAFF. The CDR3 DNA reads TGTGCCAGCAGCTCTATGGACACTGAAGCTTTCTTT.

The V and J genes are TRBV7-9 and TRBJ2-7; D is uncertain. Trimming pared 1 base from V and 3 bases from J, leaving 16 bases between. Germline CDR1 and CDR2: SEHNR and FQNEAQ (reference sequence). The CDR3 contains 16 residues. CDR3 nucleotides: TGTGCCAGCAGCTTAGGGGCCGGGCCGGTGGGCTACGAGCAGTACTTC. Amino acid sequence: CASSLGAGPVGYEQYF. The whole variable domain, filled in from reference TRBV7-9 and TRBJ2-7, reads DTGVSQNPRHKITKRGQNVTFRCDPISEHNRLYWYRQTLGQGPEFLTYFQNEAQLEKSRLLSDRFSAERPKGSFSTLEIQRTEQGDSAMYLCASSLGAGPVGYEQYFGPGTRLTVT.

This clonotype was recorded at least ten times. CDR3 in DNA: TGTGCCAGCAGTTTGACTAGCGGGAACTACGAGCAGTACTTC. It yields the protein CASSLTSGNYEQYF. This rearrangement joins TRBV27 to TRBJ2-7; 11 nucleotides match TRBD2. The junction had 1 base not matched to a gene; V was cut back by 3 bases and J by 3 bases. The CDR3 is made up of 14 amino acids. Per the germline V gene, CDR1 is MNHEY and CDR2 is SMNVEV (reference sequence).

V gene TRBV4-1 combines with J gene TRBJ2-7; the D is unclear. Germline V lookup: CDR1 MGHRA, CDR2 YSYEKL. Trimming took 1 base from V and 5 from J, leaving 24 bases between them. The CDR3 length is 18 residues. The CDR3 nucleotides are TGCGCCAGCAGCCAAGTCCGGACCTTTGATAGTAGTGCCCACGAGCAGTACTTC. Its translation: CASSQVRTFDSSAHEQYF.

This clonotype was observed a handful of times. The V call is TRBV10-3, the J call TRBJ2-7; a possible D gene is TRBD1 (5 bases). Trimming removed 6 bases at V and 3 bases at J, with 12 bases between. The CDR3 extends over 13 amino acids. Germline assignment: CDR1 ENHRY and CDR2 SYGVKD. CDR3 amino acids: CAIRGWGSYEQYF. Written as DNA, the CDR3 is TGTGCCATCAGGGGGTGGGGCAGCTACGAGCAGTACTTC.

Details on this clonotype: A read error is possible here, since a much larger clone lies one base away. The rearrangement joins TRBV29-1 to TRBJ2-1; 10 nucleotides match TRBD2. The CDR3 extends over 14 amino acids. V lost 6 bases, J lost 11 bases, and 13 bases stayed unmatched. Germline CDR1 and CDR2: SQVTM and ANQGSEA. The CDR3 bases are TGCAGCGTAGAGGCTAGCGGGAGTTTCGTGCAGCAGTTCTTC. It codes for CSVEASGSFVQQFF.

This clonotype was seen at least ten times. The V gene is TRBV4-1, the J gene TRBJ1-2; the D gene is possibly TRBD1 (6 bases). The ends were cut back, 3 bases at V and 0 bases at J, with 11 bases in the middle. Germline lookup yields CDR1 MGHRA and CDR2 YSYEKL. The CDR3 covers 15 residues. CDR3 protein: CASSHRQATNYGYTF. The CDR3 coding sequence is TGCGCCAGCAGCCATCGACAGGCGACTAACTATGGCTACACCTTC.

The gene calls are TRBV12-3 or TRBV12-4 and TRBJ2-3; 10 bases fit TRBD2. The CDR3 sequence is 16 residues long. J lost 2 bases, V lost 3 bases, and 5 bases had no gene match. CDR3 DNA: TGTGCCAGCAGTTTCATCACTAGCGGGGCCACAGATACGCAGTATTTT. Translation: CASSFITSGATDTQYF.

This clonotype was found a few times. The gene calls are TRBV9 and TRBJ2-1; TRBD1 might be the D (5 bases). The CDR3 sequence is 15 residues long. With 0 bases removed from V and 12 bases from J, the gap between germline ends came to 19 bases. The V gene's germline CDR1 is SGDLS and CDR2 YYNGEE. The CDR3 DNA reads TGTGCCAGCAGCGTAGAAGGACAAGGGAACAAGGGGCAGTTCTTC. Translating it yields CASSVEGQGNKGQFF.

This chain joins TRBV27 and TRBJ2-7; TRBD2 aligns across 16 bases. V trimming: 11 bases; J trimming: 5 bases; junction bases outside the gene matches: 9. Germline V lookup: CDR1 MNHEY, CDR2 SMNVEV (reference sequence). The CDR3 is made up of 15 amino acids. CDR3 nucleotide sequence: TGTGCCGTGGGACTAGCGGGAGGGCCGGGTAACGAGCAGTACTTC. Translation gives CAVGLAGGPGNEQYF.

The rearrangement joins TRBV2 to TRBJ2-3, with D unclear. From germline, CDR1 is SNHLY and CDR2 FYNNEI. Trimming removed 8 bases at V and 6 bases at J, with 12 bases between. This CDR3 region has 12 residues. This CDR3 reads CASAAWSDTQYF. CDR3 sequence (DNA): TGTGCCAGCGCTGCTTGGTCCGATACGCAGTATTTT.

There are a few counts of this clonotype. The chain links TRBV7-9 to TRBJ2-7; weak D call: TRBD2 (7 bases). Germline V gene lookup returns CDR1 SEHNR and CDR2 FQNEAQ (reference sequence). There are 15 residues in the CDR3. V was cut by 5 bases and J by 8 bases, with 22 bases left in between. The CDR3 reads CASSPTAMGGLKQYF. The CDR3 bases are TGTGCCAGCAGCCCGACCGCGATGGGGGGGCTAAAGCAGTACTTC.

This clonotype was counted a single time. The genes are TRBV5-1 and TRBJ2-7; TRBD1 matches at 10 bases. From germline, CDR1 is SGHRS and CDR2 YFSETQ. V gave up 5 bases and J gave up 6 bases; unmatched junction bases: 11. The CDR3 consists of 15 residues. DNA for the CDR3: TGCGCCAGCAGTTCGAGGGGACAGGGGACATCCGAGCAGTACTTC. This encodes CASSSRGQGTSEQYF.

The chain joins TRBV18 to TRBJ1-6; D gene unclear. The CDR3 loop spans 16 amino acids. CDR1 KGHSH and CDR2 LQKENI come from the germline V gene. V shed 3 bases and J shed 7 bases, with 16 bases lying between them. The CDR3 DNA reads TGTGCCAGCTCACCGTCCGGTCGGATGCCAAATTCACCCCTCCACTTT. Its protein is CASSPSGRMPNSPLHF.

This clonotype was detected only a few times. The chain uses TRBV9 and TRBJ1-2; D call uncertain. The V gene lost 5 bases and the J gene lost 7 bases, with 15 bases spanning the gap. Germline lookup yields CDR1 SGDLS and CDR2 YYNGEE. CDR3 length equals 13 residues. The CDR3 sequence is CASREDGTLGYTF. The CDR3 DNA is TGTGCCAGCAGGGAAGACGGCACCCTTGGCTACACCTTC.

This clonotype was counted between two and nine times. The chain uses TRBV7-2 and TRBJ2-1; TRBD2 matches 11 bases. The V gene end was trimmed by 1 base and the J gene end by 10 bases; junction bases not matched to a gene: 12. CDR3 length: 17 amino acids. Germline loops: CDR1 SGHTA, CDR2 FQGNSA. CDR3 nucleotide sequence: TGTGCCAGCAGCTTAGGGTTAGCGGGAGGGCTCGTGGGAGAGCAGTTCTTC. Protein sequence: CASSLGLAGGLVGEQFF.

In this sample, this clonotype turned up many times. The chain couples TRBV12-3 or TRBV12-4 to TRBJ2-5; 11 bases match TRBD1. The CDR3 runs 15 residues. The J segment lost 4 bases and the V segment lost 6 bases, leaving 7 bases of the junction unmatched. The CDR3 reads CASSPGQGERETQYF. The DNA of the CDR3 is TGTGCCAGCAGCCCGGGACAGGGGGAACGAGAGACCCAGTACTTC.

J is TRBJ1-5 and V is TRBV20-1, with D possibly matching TRBD1 (5 bases). The germline V gene has CDR1 DFQATT and CDR2 SNEGSKA (reference sequence). This CDR3 comprises 14 residues. With 3 bases removed from V and 1 base from J, the gap between germline ends came to 10 bases. The CDR3 nucleotides are TGCAGTGCTAGGGGACGGTCGAGCAATCAGCCCCAGCATTTT. Protein product: CSARGRSSNQPQHF.

This clonotype was observed a handful of times. This sequence joins TRBV5-6 and TRBJ2-7, with a possible D match to TRBD1 (5 bases). Germline CDR1 and CDR2: SGHDT and YYEEEE. This CDR3 contains 15 residues. V gave up 1 base and J gave up 3 bases, with 14 bases separating them. Here the CDR3 DNA reads TGTGCCAGCAGCTTGACGCAGGGTAACTTCTACGAGCAGTACTTC. This gives the protein CASSLTQGNFYEQYF.

This clonotype was picked up a small number of times. J is TRBJ1-2 and V is TRBV20-1, with TRBD1 identical over 7 bases. This CDR3 has 12 amino acids. After removal of 5 bases from V and 5 bases from J, the junction contained 5 bases not matched to a gene. Germline V CDR1 and CDR2: DFQATT, SNEGSKA (reference sequence). The CDR3 region is CSAGQGVYGYTF. DNA for the CDR3: TGCAGTGCTGGGCAGGGGGTTTATGGCTACACCTTC.

The chain couples TRBV5-4 to TRBJ2-3; no reliable D call. The CDR3 sequence is 13 residues long. Germline assignment: CDR1 SGHNT and CDR2 YYREEE (reference sequence). Trimming cost V 2 bases and J 2 bases, with 6 bases left between them. The CDR3: CASSFHDTDTQYF. Written as DNA, the CDR3 is TGTGCCAGCAGCTTTCACGACACAGATACGCAGTATTTT.

This clonotype was seen more than once but under ten times. The genes are TRBV9 and TRBJ2-3, with TRBD2 matching 8 bases. V lost 0 bases, J lost 0 bases, and 6 bases stayed unmatched. Per the germline V gene, CDR1 is SGDLS and CDR2 is YYNGEE. The CDR3 extends over 17 amino acids. Written as DNA, the CDR3 is TGTGCCAGCAGCGTAGAGTTAGCGGGGCCTAGCACAGATACGCAGTATTTT. Translated, it gives CASSVELAGPSTDTQYF.

This chain connects TRBV11-2 to TRBJ2-1; 7 nucleotides align to TRBD2. Germline CDR1 reads SGHAT; CDR2 reads FQNNGV. Trimming at V came to 4 bases and at J to 4 bases, leaving 7 bases not matched to a gene. The CDR3 totals 15 residues. As DNA, the CDR3 is TGTGCCAGCAGCTCCAGCGGGAATCTTTACAATGAGCAGTTCTTC. It specifies CASSSSGNLYNEQFF.

This clonotype occurred a few times. The V gene is TRBV30, the J gene TRBJ2-7; D gene ambiguous. The CDR3 is 13 amino acids. Trimming removed 2 bases from V and 3 bases from J, with 11 bases in between. Looked up from germline, CDR1 is GTSNPN and CDR2 is SVGIG (reference sequence). CDR3 amino acids: CAWSPFTGYEQYF. The CDR3 coding sequence is TGTGCCTGGAGTCCTTTTACGGGCTACGAGCAGTACTTC.